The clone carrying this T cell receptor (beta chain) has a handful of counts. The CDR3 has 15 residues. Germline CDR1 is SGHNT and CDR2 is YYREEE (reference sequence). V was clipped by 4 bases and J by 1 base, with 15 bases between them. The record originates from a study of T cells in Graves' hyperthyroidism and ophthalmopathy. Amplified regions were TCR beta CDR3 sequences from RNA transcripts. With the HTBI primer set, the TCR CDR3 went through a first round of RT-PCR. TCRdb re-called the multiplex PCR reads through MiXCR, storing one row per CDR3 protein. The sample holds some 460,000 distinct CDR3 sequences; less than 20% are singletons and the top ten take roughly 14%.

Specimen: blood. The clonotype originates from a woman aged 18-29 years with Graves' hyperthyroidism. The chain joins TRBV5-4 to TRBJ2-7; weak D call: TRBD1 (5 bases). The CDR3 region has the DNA TGTGCCAGCAGCCCGTTGCAGGGAACATCCTACGAGCAGTACTTC. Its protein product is CASSPLQGTSYEQYF.